The rows below give T cell receptor beta chains drawn from one sample of a study of cytomegalovirus exposure and HLA in healthy donors. TCRdb's copy holds only in-frame clones and misses some; the assay was immunoSEQ multiplex PCR. In the table there are more than 60,000 clones, around 89% of which are singletons. Sequenced material: PBMCs. The receptors derive from a woman younger than 30 in good health and CMV-seronegative. Each CDR3 is given with its conserved first and last residue. D genes are given only for firm matches. Some rows mark clone size as missing; the rest say once, few, many or name a class of expanded clone.

j_call	d_call	v_call	clone_size	cdr3_nt	cdr3_aa
TRBJ2-6	TRBD1	TRBV30	.	TGTGCCTACACACAGGGGCGGGCAGCTGGGGCCAACGTCCTGACTTTC	CAYTQGRAAGANVLTF
TRBJ1-1	TRBD1	TRBV27	few	TGTGCCAGCAGTGAACTCTCCTTGGACAGGGTCACTGAAGCTTTCTTT	CASSELSLDRVTEAFF
TRBJ1-3	.	TRBV9	.	TGTGCCAGCAACGAAGGACTGGAATTATCTGGAAACACCATATATTTT	CASNEGLELSGNTIYF
TRBJ2-5	TRBD2	TRBV4-2	few	TGTGCCAGCAGCCGAGAGACTAGCGGGGGGAAAGAGACCCAGTACTTC	CASSRETSGGKETQYF
TRBJ2-2	.	TRBV28	.	TGTGCCAGCAGTGTGTGGACTGGTCCCACCGGGGAGCTGTTTTTT	CASSVWTGPTGELFF
TRBJ1-2	.	TRBV13	.	TGTGCCAGCAGCTTAGATTTTCGGAGAGGATTCTATGGCTACACCTTC	CASSLDFRRGFYGYTF
TRBJ2-3	TRBD2	TRBV9	.	TGTGCCAGCAGCCGGACTAGCGGGAGATCGGATACGCAGTATTTT	CASSRTSGRSDTQYF
TRBJ2-2	.	TRBV27	.	TGTGCCAGCAGGTACAGGGTGGCCGGGGAGCTGTTTTTT	CASRYRVAGELFF
TRBJ2-1	.	TRBV18	.	TGTGCCAGCTCACCACCGGCCACCGGGAGTCTATCCTCTGAGCAGTTCTTC	CASSPPATGSLSSEQFF
TRBJ1-2	TRBD1	TRBV5-1	once	TGCGCCAGCAGCTATGGACAGGGGGCGGGAGGCTACACCTTC	CASSYGQGAGGYTF
TRBJ2-7	.	TRBV4-3	.	TGCGCCAGCAGCCAAGATCCCGGCGGGGCTACCTACGAGCAGTACTTC	CASSQDPGGATYEQYF
TRBJ2-2	.	TRBV27	.	TGTGCCAGCAGTTTCAACCGGGACGGGGAGCTGTTTTTT	CASSFNRDGELFF
TRBJ2-2	.	TRBV7-3	.	TGTGCCAGCAGCTTATCCCCCAGGGATTTTACCGGGGAGCTGTTTTTT	CASSLSPRDFTGELFF
TRBJ2-7	.	TRBV7-2	.	TGTGCCAGCAGTTTTAGCGGCTACGAGCAGTACTTC	CASSFSGYEQYF
TRBJ1-5	TRBD1	TRBV19	.	TGTGCCAGTACCGAGGGACAGGGGGGGAATCAGCCCCAGCATTTT	CASTEGQGGNQPQHF
TRBJ2-7	TRBD1	TRBV4-1	.	TGCGCCAGCAGCCAAGATTCGGGACAGGGTTTCGACGAGCAGTACTTC	CASSQDSGQGFDEQYF
TRBJ1-2	.	TRBV21-1	.	TGTGCCAGCAGCAAAGAACAGGGGGCTCAGGGTGGCTACACCTTC	CASSKEQGAQGGYTF
TRBJ2-3	TRBD2	TRBV7-3	.	TGTGCCAGCAGCCCACCCCCGACTAGCGGGGCCTTCACCCAACGGCAGTATTTT	CASSPPPTSGAFTQRQYF
TRBJ2-7	.	TRBV7-2	few	TGTGCCAGCAGCTTACCCGACAGTTACGAGCAGTACTTC	CASSLPDSYEQYF
TRBJ2-1	TRBD2	TRBV5-4	.	TGTGCCAGCAGCCCTCCGGGACTAGTATCCCATGAGCAGTTCTTC	CASSPPGLVSHEQFF
TRBJ2-7	.	TRBV15	.	TGTGCCACCAGCAGACTAGGCGGGACCCTCGAGCAGTACTTC	CATSRLGGTLEQYF
TRBJ2-3	.	TRBV7-9	.	TGTGCCAGCAGCTTATTTAGCGGCACAGATACGCAGTATTTT	CASSLFSGTDTQYF
TRBJ2-1	.	TRBV19	.	TGTGCCAGTAGTATAGGGACTACCTTCAATGAGCAGTTCTTC	CASSIGTTFNEQFF
TRBJ2-7	.	TRBV12-5	.	TGTGCTAGTGGTTTGGTACTCGCCTCCTCCGACGAGCAGTACTTC	CASGLVLASSDEQYF
TRBJ1-4	.	TRBV5-1	.	TGCGCCAGCAGCGTGGTTGCCGGGACTAATGAAAAACTGTTTTTT	CASSVVAGTNEKLFF
TRBJ2-2	.	TRBV5-1	.	TGCGCCAGCAGGTACACAGGTTACACCGGGGAGCTGTTTTTT	CASRYTGYTGELFF
TRBJ1-2	TRBD1	TRBV28	.	TGTGCCAGCAGTTCCAGGGACAGATACTTCCTTGGCTACACCTTC	CASSSRDRYFLGYTF
TRBJ2-3	.	TRBV10-1	.	TGCGCCAGCAGTGATTCCCAGGGGCGCACAGATACGCAGTATTTT	CASSDSQGRTDTQYF
TRBJ2-1	TRBD2	TRBV27	.	TGTGCCAGCACCCTCTTTAGCGGGGGGAATAATGAGCAGTTCTTC	CASTLFSGGNNEQFF
TRBJ2-4	TRBD1	TRBV28	.	TGTGCCAGCAGTAAAACAGGGGGCGCCAAAAACATTCAGTACTTC	CASSKTGGAKNIQYF
TRBJ1-2	.	TRBV7-9	.	TGTGCCAGCAGCATAAAACAGGGTTTCTATGGCTACACCTTC	CASSIKQGFYGYTF
TRBJ2-7	.	TRBV19	.	TGTGCCAGTAGTCCAGATACAGGGACCTACGAGCAGTACTTC	CASSPDTGTYEQYF
TRBJ2-1	TRBD2	TRBV2	.	TGTGCCAGCAAGACTAGCGTTAACAATGAGCAGTTCTTC	CASKTSVNNEQFF
TRBJ2-2	TRBD1	TRBV7-6	.	TGTGCCAGCAGCCCCTACACAGGGGTCCGGACCGGGGAGCTGTTTTTT	CASSPYTGVRTGELFF
TRBJ2-2	TRBD1	TRBV27	.	TGTGCCAGCAGCCACCGGACAGGGGCGGGCACCGGGGAGCTGTTTTTT	CASSHRTGAGTGELFF
TRBJ2-5	TRBD1	TRBV10-2	few	TGCGCCAGCAGGGGGACAGAGAACCAAGAGACCCAGTACTTC	CASRGTENQETQYF
TRBJ1-6	.	TRBV14	.	TGTGCCAGCAGCCTGACAAGATTGTCACCCCTCCACTTT	CASSLTRLSPLHF
TRBJ2-5	.	TRBV4-3	.	TGCGCCAGCAGCCAAGATCTTAGAGAGACCCAGTACTTC	CASSQDLRETQYF
TRBJ2-1	TRBD2	TRBV7-3	once	TGTGCCAGCAGCCCCGGGACTAGCGTTTCCAATGAGCAGTTCTTC	CASSPGTSVSNEQFF
TRBJ2-7	TRBD1	TRBV5-8	.	TGTGCCAGCAGCCCATGGGACAGCTACGAGCAGTACTTC	CASSPWDSYEQYF
TRBJ1-1	.	TRBV2	few	TGTGCCAGCACGACGGACGGGATGAACACTGAAGCTTTCTTT	CASTTDGMNTEAFF
TRBJ2-2	.	TRBV28	.	TGTGCCAGCAGTTTCTTCGGGGGGAACACCGGGGAGCTGTTTTTT	CASSFFGGNTGELFF
TRBJ1-2	.	TRBV5-4	.	TGTGCCAGCAGCTTGGACGCGGAAAAGATCTATGGCTACACCTTC	CASSLDAEKIYGYTF
TRBJ2-2	TRBD2	TRBV9	.	TGTGCCAGCAGCGACGGATGGGGACTAGCGGGTGCCGCCTTT	CASSDGWGLAGAAF
TRBJ1-2	.	TRBV7-8	.	TGTGCCAGCAGCCCCCGTGGGGCTGGCTACACCTTC	CASSPRGAGYTF
TRBJ2-3	.	TRBV7-2	.	TGTGCCAGCAGCTTAGTCGCGGGTAAACAAGGAGATACGCAGTATTTT	CASSLVAGKQGDTQYF
TRBJ1-5	TRBD1	TRBV7-2	.	TGTGCCAGCAGCTTGGGACAGGGGGCCTTTCAGCCCCAGCATTTT	CASSLGQGAFQPQHF
TRBJ2-5	TRBD1	TRBV2	.	TGTGCCAGCAGTGGGACAGGGGGCTCCCGTGAGACCCAGTACTTC	CASSGTGGSRETQYF
TRBJ2-7	TRBD2	TRBV15	.	TGTGCCACCAGCAGGGGACTAGCGGGAGGGTACGAGCAGTACTTC	CATSRGLAGGYEQYF
TRBJ2-3	TRBD2	TRBV9	.	TGTGCCAGCACCACGGGGGGACTCACAGATACGCAGTATTTT	CASTTGGLTDTQYF
TRBJ2-1	.	TRBV6-1	.	TGTGCCAGCAGTGAACCCTGGGGCCTAGCGCCCCTCAATGAGCAGTTCTTC	CASSEPWGLAPLNEQFF
TRBJ2-1	.	TRBV4-1	.	TGCGCCAGCAGACGGGTAGGGGGCTCCTACAATGAGCAGTTCTTC	CASRRVGGSYNEQFF
TRBJ2-5	TRBD2	TRBV19	.	TGTGCCAGTAGTATAGGCGGGACTAGCGGGGGAAAGGGAGAGACCCAGTACTTC	CASSIGGTSGGKGETQYF
TRBJ1-6	.	TRBV25-1	.	TGTGCCAGCGCAGGGGAACCCTATAATTCACCCCTCCACTTT	CASAGEPYNSPLHF
TRBJ2-3	TRBD1	TRBV9	.	TGTGCCAGCAGCGTAGTACAGGGGCCCACAGATACGCAGTATTTT	CASSVVQGPTDTQYF